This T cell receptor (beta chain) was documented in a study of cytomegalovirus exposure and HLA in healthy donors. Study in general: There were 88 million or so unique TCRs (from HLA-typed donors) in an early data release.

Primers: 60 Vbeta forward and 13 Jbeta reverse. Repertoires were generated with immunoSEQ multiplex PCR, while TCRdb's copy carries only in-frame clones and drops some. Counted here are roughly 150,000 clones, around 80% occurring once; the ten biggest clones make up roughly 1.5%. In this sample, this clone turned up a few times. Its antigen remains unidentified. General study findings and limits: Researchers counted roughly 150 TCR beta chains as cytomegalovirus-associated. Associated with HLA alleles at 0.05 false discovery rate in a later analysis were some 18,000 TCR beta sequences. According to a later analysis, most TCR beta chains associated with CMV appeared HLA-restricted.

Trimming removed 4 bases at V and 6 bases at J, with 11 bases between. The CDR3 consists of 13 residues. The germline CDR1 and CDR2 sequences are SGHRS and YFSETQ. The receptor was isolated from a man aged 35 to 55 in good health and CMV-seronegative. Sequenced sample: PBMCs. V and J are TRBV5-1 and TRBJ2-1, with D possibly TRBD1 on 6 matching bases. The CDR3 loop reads CASSTDSTNEQFF. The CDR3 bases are TGCGCCAGCAGCACGGACAGTACCAATGAGCAGTTCTTC.